This paragraph reports one T cell receptor (beta chain). This clone was counted only a few times. Its antigen is still unknown. The record has no base qualities; no much larger clone is one base away. The sample is drawn from a study of beta chain features in type 1 diabetes (dated by TCRdb to the late 2010s). Describing the broader study: Mean age, gender distribution, total cell number and subset yield were not different between patients and healthy donors. A total of about 110,000,000 sorted cells were examined across all samples, and a strong correlation was observed between cell number per subset and RNA yield. The study compared the TCRB repertoires of sorted circulating CD4+ T cell subsets in recently diagnosed type 1 diabetes patients with those in matched healthy donors. Regulatory and stem cell-like memory subsets were obtained from only 8 patients and roughly 8 healthy donors, while naive and central memory subsets were obtained from all 30 or so donors.

All of the isolated RNA was reverse transcribed with the High Capacity cDNA Reverse Transcription Kit, so expressed TCRB transcripts were sequenced. Deep immunoSEQ sequencing was applied to naive, central memory and regulatory T cell samples, giving an average of roughly 3.6 million total reads per sample. After sorted cells were lysed in RLT buffer, RNA was extracted with DNase-treated RNeasy Micro or Mini kits, with the choice depending on cell number. Each cell subset was processed on its own to prevent cross-contamination, while patient and healthy donor samples were processed together. TCRB sequences were amplified from cDNA with the immunoSEQ multiplex PCR, producing 87-bp fragments spanning the CDR3 region. Sequencing of the amplicons was performed on the Illumina HiSeq platform. The paper's data handling went like this. PCR bias was corrected computationally using synthetic template baselines, and reads within Hamming distance 2 were collapsed, with unmergeable singletons discarded. Reads were aligned against IMGT to assign V, D and J genes, CDR3 length and insertions or deletions at six rearrangement sites. Within each subset, clonotype counts were normalized to sorted cell number, after which true diversity and Gini coefficients were computed with the tcR R package. The overlap coefficient, calculated on TCRB nucleotide sequences, was used to quantify repertoire sharing. Out-of-frame TCRB sequences from naive cells were analyzed to stand in for the pre-selection repertoire. Sourced from immuneACCESS, this table was stored by TCRdb with only in-frame sequences that have V and J called. A share of the clones is absent; for the studies checked, an unresolved V gene accounts for under half, and the remainder has no known explanation. V, J and clone size derive from that table, while D and trimming were established from the DNA sequence. Within this sample are some 330,000 clones, with roughly 11% of them counted one time only. Of the sample, around 0.015% falls within the top ten clones.

The CDR3 runs 13 residues from the cysteine to the phenylalanine. Only the CDR3 DNA is retained, 39 bases long and in frame from the first base. As encoded in the germline V gene, CDR1 is MNHNS while CDR2 is SASEGT. Germline trimming: 8 bases from V, 7 bases from J; junction bases outside gene matches: 3. Each donor gave one peripheral blood draw, averaging about 120 mL, which was collected into heparinised tubes. Naive, central memory, regulatory and stem cell-like memory CD4+ T cells were sorted on a BD FACSAria II using a panel including CD45RO, CCR7, CD25, CD127, CD95 and CD27. A purity above 98% was achieved for all sorted populations. PBMCs were isolated right away by Lymphoprep density gradient centrifugation and were stained directly, without culture. Samples were stained and sorted in pairs, with one healthy donor and one patient per experiment, so that batch effects were minimized. Findings and caveats that apply to the study as a whole: PCR might favor shorter templates, but patient and control samples were amplified and corrected together, so any skew would affect both groups equally. Sequencing cDNA rather than genomic DNA could over-represent highly expressing activated cells, although activation and CD3 levels did not differ between groups. Because small numbers of individuals were included in the HLA sub-analyses, any influence of HLA type on TCRB rearrangement was left unresolved. Naive, central memory and regulatory TCRB repertoires appeared to be more similar among patients than among healthy donors. At VDJ recombination sites, type 1 diabetes patients had fewer insertions and more deleted nucleotides, which implies abnormalities in thymic rearrangement. Type 1 diabetes patients showed a moderate but significant shortening of TCRB CDR3 length in all four CD4+ subsets.

The sample comprised naive CD4+ T cells from blood. Taken with the paper, the label for cell subset or site translates to: true naive CD4+ T cells. The source of this sequence is a woman in her thirties in good health. The chain links TRBV6-1 with TRBJ2-5; 14 bases in between match TRBD2. CDR3 reads: CASRGTSGGTQYF. The nucleotide sequence reads as follows: TGTGCCAGCCGGGGGACTAGCGGGGGGACCCAGTACTTC.